The T cell receptor (beta chain) described here comes from a study of Ad26.COV2.S vaccination and SARS-CoV-2 variants. Regarding treatment: roughly 20 received Ad26.COV2.S at low or high dose, single or two shots; about 5 received placebo; per-sample allocation not given. Samples were taken on day 63 after the first vaccine or placebo injection. An Ad26 vector that expressed Wuhan-strain SARS-CoV-2 spike constituted the vaccine. This CDR3 is 15 amino acids long. Germline CDR1 LNHDA, CDR2 SQIVND (reference sequence). With 3 bases removed from V and 0 bases from J, the gap between germline ends came to 8 bases. The method was immunoSEQ multiplex PCR; TCRdb's version includes in-frame clones alone and lacks a portion of them. The data contain about 350,000 clones, about 88% of them singletons.

Sequencing was performed on peripheral blood, taken in a trial of Ad26.COV2.S vaccine versus placebo. This TCR derives from a person between 18 and 65 years old who received the Ad26.COV2.S COVID-19 vaccine or a placebo. This sequence joins TRBV19 and TRBJ2-2, with D hard to call. The CDR3 protein is CASSISGANTGELFF. CDR3 DNA: TGTGCCAGTAGTATTTCCGGAGCGAACACCGGGGAGCTGTTTTTT.